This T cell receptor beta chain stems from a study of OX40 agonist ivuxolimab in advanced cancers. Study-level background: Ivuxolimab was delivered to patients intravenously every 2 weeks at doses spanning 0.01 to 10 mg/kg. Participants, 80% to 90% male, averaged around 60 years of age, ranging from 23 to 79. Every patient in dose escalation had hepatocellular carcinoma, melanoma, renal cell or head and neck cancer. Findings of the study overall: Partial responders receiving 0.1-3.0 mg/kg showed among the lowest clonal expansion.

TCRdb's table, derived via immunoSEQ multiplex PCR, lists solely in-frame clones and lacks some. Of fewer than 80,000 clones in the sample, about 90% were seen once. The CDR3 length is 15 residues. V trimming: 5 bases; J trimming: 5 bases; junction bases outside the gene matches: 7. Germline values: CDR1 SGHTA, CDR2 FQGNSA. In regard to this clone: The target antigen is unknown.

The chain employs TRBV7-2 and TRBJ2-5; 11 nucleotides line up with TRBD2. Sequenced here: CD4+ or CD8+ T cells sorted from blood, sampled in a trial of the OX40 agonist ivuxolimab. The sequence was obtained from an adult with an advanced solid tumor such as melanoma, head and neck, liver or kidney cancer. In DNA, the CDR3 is TGTGCCAGCAGCAAGACTAGCGGGACTGGGGAGACCCAGTACTTC. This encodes CASSKTSGTGETQYF. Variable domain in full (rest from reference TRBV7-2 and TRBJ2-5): GAGVSQSPSNKVTEKGKDVELRCDPISGHTALYWYRQSLGQGLEFLIYFQGNSAPDKSGLPSDRFSAERTGGSVSTLTIQRTQQEDSAVYLCASSKTSGTGETQYFGPGTRLLVL.